This T cell receptor (beta chain) was observed in a study of vaccination and CD4 T cells after COVID-19. CDR1 SGHTA and CDR2 FQGNSA come from the germline V gene. V was trimmed by 5 bases and J by 5 bases, leaving 16 bases between them. The CDR3 consists of 16 residues. Treatment specified: roughly 11-day PBMC culture with coronavirus spike peptide pools or control peptides (ViraFEST assay). Scientists ran DNA taken from cultured CD4+ T cells through the Oncomine TCR Beta short-read assay for sequencing. TCRdb itself ran the PCR reads through MiXCR, one entry per CDR3 protein. This table has about 10,000 distinct CDR3 sequences, roughly 64% appearing once. A remark on this clonotype: What it recognizes is unknown.

The genes are TRBV7-2 and TRBJ1-6; a possible D gene is TRBD1 (6 bases). This clonotype originated in a human donor who had recovered from COVID-19. Sequencing was carried out using CD4+ T cells from blood, cultured in vitro. As DNA, the CDR3 is TGTGCCAGCAGCCCGGGACAACTGGGGCATAATTCACCCCTCCACTTT. Translating gives CASSPGQLGHNSPLHF.